This TCR beta chain was captured in a study of Ad26.COV2.S vaccination and SARS-CoV-2 variants. V was pared by 5 bases and J by 5 bases, with 10 bases of the junction left unmatched. Germline values: CDR1 MNHEY, CDR2 SVGAGI. This CDR3 is 15 amino acids long. Stated treatment: about 20 received Ad26.COV2.S at low or high dose, single or two shots; about 5 received placebo; per-sample allocation not given. All samples were drawn on day 63, counting from the first vaccine or placebo injection. The table came from immunoSEQ multiplex PCR; TCRdb's copy has only in-frame clones and leaves some out. The table lists about 350,000 clones, around nine tenths of them singletons.

The TCR sequence derives from a person aged 18-65 years who received the Ad26.COV2.S COVID-19 vaccine or a placebo. This chain uses TRBV6-5 with TRBJ1-2; 8 bases agree with TRBD1. This specimen was peripheral blood, taken in a trial of Ad26.COV2.S vaccine versus placebo. CDR3 in amino acids: CASSRGQVLEYGYTF. The DNA of the CDR3 is TGTGCCAGCAGTCGGGGACAGGTGCTAGAATATGGCTACACCTTC.